Shown below are 6 T cell receptor beta chains from a single sample sequenced in a study of CD8 T cells in ankylosing spondylitis. TCRdb re-derived calls from the 5' RACE reads in MiXCR, one entry per CDR3 protein. Among some 240,000 distinct CDR3 sequences listed, roughly 25% were seen once. The sample was blood, either unsorted or a sorted T cell fraction (not recorded which). The origin of the receptors is a male donor with ankylosing spondylitis or in good health (not recorded which).

This chain's CDR3 is CSVKGDRDLSSYEQYF. CDR3 nucleotides: TGCAGCGTTAAGGGGGACAGGGACCTAAGCTCCTACGAGCAGTACTTC. V gene TRBV29-1 combines with J gene TRBJ2-7; 9 bases agree with TRBD1. Germline V gives CDR1 SQVTM, CDR2 ANQGSEA. V gave up 5 bases and J gave up 0 bases; unmatched junction bases: 11. The CDR3 runs 16 residues.

This clonotype was detected only a few times. The gene calls are TRBV29-1 and TRBJ2-3; D unclear. CDR1 SQVTM and CDR2 ANQGSEA come from the germline V gene. CDR3 length: 10 residues. The ends were cut back, 5 bases at V and 11 bases at J, with 11 bases in the middle. CDR3 residues: CSVTKKRQYF. The CDR3, as DNA: TGCAGCGTTACGAAGAAGAGGCAGTATTTT.

V is TRBV9 and J is TRBJ1-2, with no clear D. With 4 bases removed from V and 8 bases from J, the gap between germline ends came to 9 bases. Germline CDR1 and CDR2: SGDLS and YYNGEE. The CDR3 consists of 11 residues. The CDR3 protein is CASSLPGGYTF. For the CDR3, the DNA is TGTGCCAGCAGCCTCCCGGGGGGCTACACCTTC.

V gene TRBV28 combines with J gene TRBJ1-1, with D perhaps TRBD1 (6 bases). This CDR3 comprises 13 residues. Germline V CDR1 and CDR2: MDHEN, SYDVKM. With 4 bases removed from V and 6 bases from J, the gap between germline ends came to 12 bases. The DNA for the CDR3 is TGTGCCAGCAGTTCCTTAGACAGGTCTGAAGCTTTCTTT. Its translation: CASSSLDRSEAFF.

This clonotype was recorded many times. This rearrangement joins TRBV12-3 or TRBV12-4 to TRBJ1-4; D is uncertain. The CDR3 consists of 15 residues. V dropped 6 bases and J dropped 3 bases, with 14 bases sitting between them. DNA for the CDR3: TGTGCCAGCAGACCGTTGGACGGTTCTAATGAAAAACTGTTTTTT. This codes for CASRPLDGSNEKLFF.

The chain combines TRBV28 with TRBJ1-2; 10 bases fit TRBD1. The CDR3 is 15 amino acids. Unmatched junction bases numbered 2, after V lost 4 bases and J lost 0 bases. The V gene's germline CDR1 is MDHEN and CDR2 SYDVKM. CDR3 bases: TGTGCCAGCAGTTCCGGGACAGGGGCTAACTATGGCTACACCTTC. Amino acids: CASSSGTGANYGYTF.